Given below is one T cell receptor (beta chain) in context. This receptor's antigen is unknown. Base qualities are not recorded, but no much larger clone differs from it by a single base. Counted from cysteine to phenylalanine, this CDR3 has 18 amino acids. Kept here is only the CDR3 DNA, which spans 54 bases and is read in frame from base 1. V lost 0 bases and J lost 6 bases; the stretch between them is 23 bases long. Per the germline V gene (reference sequence), LNHNV is the CDR1 and YYDKDF is the CDR2. The data stem from a study of blood T cell repertoires in COVID-19 (dated by TCRdb to the early 2020s). As for the study more broadly: Collaborator samples came from the United States, Italy and Spain and covered acute and convalescent phases of COVID-19. Deeply sampled blood TCRbeta repertoires from subjects exposed to, actively infected with, or recovered from COVID-19 were included in the dataset. Where available, HLA class I and class II types were obtained from metadata supplied by the sample provider rather than from assay-based typing. The prospective study material was composed of cDNA or gDNA derived from T cells, B-cell-depleted T cells, or PBMCs. The repertoires were released in a freely available public database meant as a resource for research on the immune response to SARS-CoV-2. Samples were obtained from the ongoing ImmuneRACE study (first 160 participants) and from over 1,000 subjects provided by 6 global collaborators. Sample metadata almost always included a de-identified subject ID, COVID-19 status, age in years and sex. What the research found in general, with its limitations: Clinical and demographic metadata were provided uncurated, with the amount varying by source and participant.

A second Seattle source provided samples from volunteer blood donors who had recovered from COVID-19. The collaborating institutions used their own protocols to collect whole blood in K2EDTA tubes. For TCRbeta analysis, collaborators shipped samples in one of three forms: frozen whole blood, isolated PBMCs, or DNA extracted from either of those sample types. TCRbeta CDR3 regions were amplified from genomic DNA by means of the immunoSEQ Assay, a bias-controlled multiplex PCR. As for the authors' bioinformatics: The number of nucleated cells in each sample was estimated from the amplification of reference gene primers within the assay. Sequence reads were collapsed and filtered to measure the absolute abundance of every unique TCRbeta CDR3 rearrangement. For each sample, productive Simpson clonality was calculated by taking the square root of Simpson's diversity index across productive rearrangements. The immuneACCESS repertoire file appears here via TCRdb, limited to in-frame rearrangements. These files lack a portion of the clones; in checked studies, under half of the deficit traces to unresolved V genes, and the cause of the others is not known. From that table come the V and J calls and clone size; the DNA was used to work out D and trimming. The sample has some 230,000 clones on record, 65% to 85% of them singletons. 3% of the sample lies in the top ten.

The V gene is TRBV15 and the J gene is TRBJ1-1; the D gene is perhaps TRBD1, on 6 matching bases. Sequenced material: peripheral blood. The clonotype comes from a woman aged 25 to 39 who had recovered from COVID-19. The CDR3 protein sequence reads: CATSRDRTAFWGWPEAFF. Here is the DNA: TGTGCCACCAGCAGAGATCGGACAGCCTTCTGGGGTTGGCCTGAAGCTTTCTTT.